This T cell receptor (beta chain) was sequenced in a study of cytomegalovirus exposure and HLA in healthy donors. This CDR3 contains 16 residues. Germline-derived CDR1 and CDR2 are MGHRA and YSYEKL. The PCR employed 60 Vbeta primers together with 13 Jbeta primers. Assay: immunoSEQ multiplex PCR; the TCRdb copy retains only in-frame clones and omits some. The sample has under 200,000 clones. This sequence originates from a man aged 25 to 45 in good health and CMV-seronegative. Sequenced sample: PBMCs. The chain carries TRBV4-1 and TRBJ2-5; 7 bases match TRBD2. The DNA end is more similar to TRBJ2-7, so the J call may be wrong. The CDR3 DNA is TGCGCCAGCAGCTCCACGCGGGGCGGGAGTTTGTACGAGCAGTACTTC. Its translation: CASSSTRGGSLYEQYF.